One and the same sample provided the 12 T cell receptor beta chains below, sequenced in a study of T cells after yellow fever vaccination. TCRdb used MiXCR to reprocess the 5' RACE reads, holding one entry per CDR3 protein. The sample contains about 340,000 distinct CDR3 sequences, around 3.9% of which appear only once. The starting material was PBMCs, obtained 5 days after the yellow fever booster vaccination. The receptor source for this set is a man aged 18 to 30 who received the YFV17D yellow fever vaccine.

The chain has TRBV6-2 or TRBV6-3 and TRBJ2-4; D unresolved. CDR3 length: 15 amino acids. Trimming pared 2 bases from V and 0 bases from J, leaving 8 bases between. CDR1 MNHEY and CDR2 SVGEGT come from the germline V gene. The CDR3 spells CASSYDDLAKNIQYF. CDR3 bases: TGTGCCAGCAGTTACGATGATCTAGCCAAAAACATTCAGTACTTC.

The rearrangement links TRBV5-1 to TRBJ2-3; 9 nucleotides line up with TRBD1. V lost 3 bases, J lost 3 bases, and 5 bases stayed unmatched. The CDR3 length is 15 residues. Germline assignment: CDR1 SGHRS and CDR2 YFSETQ. CDR3 loop: CASSWGQGVTDTQYF. The CDR3 DNA follows: TGCGCCAGCAGCTGGGGACAGGGTGTGACAGATACGCAGTATTTT.

This chain uses TRBV19 with TRBJ2-1, with TRBD2 matching 9 bases. The CDR3 loop spans 19 amino acids. Germline loops: CDR1 LNHDA, CDR2 SQIVND (reference sequence). Trimming removed 1 base from V and 2 bases from J; junction bases left unmatched: 12. CDR3: CASSIGVARGGTPYNEQFF. In nucleotides, the CDR3 is TGTGCCAGTAGTATAGGAGTTGCGCGGGGGGGTACGCCCTACAATGAGCAGTTCTTC.

This clonotype was counted only a few times. The genes are TRBV4-3 and TRBJ2-7; D tentatively fits TRBD1 or TRBD2 (5 bases each). CDR3 length: 16 amino acids. V lost 1 base and J 3 bases, leaving 16 bases between the germline ends. Germline V gives CDR1 LGHNA, CDR2 YSLEER. In DNA form, the CDR3 reads TGCGCCAGCAGCCAAGTTGGGCAGGGTGGAGGCTACGAGCAGTACTTC. It yields the protein CASSQVGQGGGYEQYF.

The V call is TRBV15, the J call TRBJ1-1; TRBD1 might be the D (6 bases). The CDR3 consists of 13 residues. The V gene's germline CDR1 is LNHNV and CDR2 YYDKDF (reference sequence). The germline V and J ends were trimmed by 5 bases and 5 bases, with 12 bases remaining between them. The CDR3, as DNA: TGTGCCACCAGCCCGCAGGGGAAGACTGAAGCTTTCTTT. Its protein product is CATSPQGKTEAFF. The full variable domain, its missing parts supplied by reference TRBV15 and TRBJ1-1, is DAMVIQNPRYQVTQFGKPVTLSCSQTLNHNVMYWYQQKSSQAPKLLFHYYDKDFNNEADTPDNFQSRRPNTSFCFLDIRSPGLGDTAMYLCATSPQGKTEAFFGQGTRLTVV.

Ten or more counts support this clonotype. DNA of the CDR3: TGTGCCAGCAGCTCCTACGACCCCGGGAATCAGCCCCAGCATTTT. Its translation: CASSSYDPGNQPQHF. J is TRBJ1-5 and V is TRBV7-8; D is ambiguous. The CDR3 spans 15 residues. Germline-derived CDR1 and CDR2 are SGHVS and FQNEAQ. The ends were cut back, 4 bases at V and 4 bases at J, with 14 bases in the middle.

In this sample, this clonotype turned up a few times. The chain links TRBV20-1 to TRBJ1-1, with D uncertain. Germline CDR1 DFQATT, CDR2 SNEGSKA (reference sequence). The CDR3 has 13 residues. Trimming removed 3 bases at V and 1 base at J, with 9 bases between. This CDR3 reads CSARGFSNTEAFF. CDR3 DNA sequence: TGCAGTGCTAGGGGTTTTTCGAACACTGAAGCTTTCTTT.

This chain connects TRBV9 to TRBJ2-1; TRBD2 might be the D (5 bases). This CDR3 region has 15 residues. Trimming shortened V by 4 bases and J by 6 bases, and 17 bases separated the two germline ends. CDR1 is SGDLS and CDR2 is YYNGEE in the germline V gene. The CDR3 DNA sequence: TGTGCCAGCAGCCCTTACTTAGGAGGATCCAATGAGCAGTTCTTC. Translation: CASSPYLGGSNEQFF.

This chain connects TRBV6-6 to TRBJ1-2; the match to TRBD1 covers 9 bases. CDR1 MNHNY and CDR2 SVGAGI come from the germline V gene (reference sequence). The V and J ends lost 10 bases and 7 bases, in that order; junction bases with no gene match: 10. This CDR3 has 13 residues. DNA for the CDR3: TGTGCCACGGGACACGACAGGGGGTTTGGCTACACCTTC. This translates into CATGHDRGFGYTF.

The rearrangement joins TRBV28 to TRBJ2-5; D is unclear. V dropped 6 bases and J dropped 2 bases, with 7 bases sitting between them. The CDR3 spans 12 residues. Germline CDR1 reads MDHEN; CDR2 reads SYDVKM. The CDR3 region is CASRTQQETQYF. The DNA of the CDR3 is TGTGCCAGCAGAACGCAGCAAGAGACCCAGTACTTC.

This clonotype was seen ten or more times. The chain combines TRBV7-9 with TRBJ2-3; D possibly corresponds to TRBD2 (5 bases). The CDR3 has 13 amino acids. Germline V CDR1 and CDR2: SEHNR, FQNEAQ (reference sequence). V lost 5 bases and J 5 bases, leaving 11 bases between the germline ends. The CDR3 bases are TGTGCCAGCAGCCGTTACGCGGGAGATACGCAGTATTTT. Translation gives CASSRYAGDTQYF.

The chain has TRBV29-1 and TRBJ1-1; the D is unclear. The CDR3 length is 14 residues. The V gene lost 3 bases and the J gene lost 2 bases, with 13 bases spanning the gap. Germline V gene data show CDR1 as SQVTM and CDR2 as ANQGSEA. Written as DNA, the CDR3 is TGCAGCGTTGACTCAGAATACGGTAACACTGAAGCTTTCTTT. It encodes CSVDSEYGNTEAFF.